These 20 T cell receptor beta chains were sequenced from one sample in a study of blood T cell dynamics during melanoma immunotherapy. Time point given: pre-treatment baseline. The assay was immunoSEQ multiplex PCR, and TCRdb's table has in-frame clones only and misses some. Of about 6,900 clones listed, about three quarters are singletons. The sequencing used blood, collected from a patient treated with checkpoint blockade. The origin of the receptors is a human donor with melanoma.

The CDR3 loop reads CSVEGQGGMNTEAFF. The CDR3 DNA is TGCAGCGTCGAGGGACAGGGGGGAATGAACACTGAAGCTTTCTTT. The V call is TRBV29-1, the J call TRBJ1-1, with 11 bases lining up with TRBD1. The length of the CDR3 is 15 residues. With 6 bases clipped from V and 0 bases from J, the junction kept 6 bases outside the gene matches. In germline, CDR1 is SQVTM, CDR2 ANQGSEA.

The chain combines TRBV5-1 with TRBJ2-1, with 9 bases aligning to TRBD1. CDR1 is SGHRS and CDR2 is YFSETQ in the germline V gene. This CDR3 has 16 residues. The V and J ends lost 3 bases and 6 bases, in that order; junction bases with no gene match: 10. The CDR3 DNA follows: TGCGCCAGCAGCTATATCGGGACAGGGATATTCAATGAGCAGTTCTTC. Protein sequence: CASSYIGTGIFNEQFF.

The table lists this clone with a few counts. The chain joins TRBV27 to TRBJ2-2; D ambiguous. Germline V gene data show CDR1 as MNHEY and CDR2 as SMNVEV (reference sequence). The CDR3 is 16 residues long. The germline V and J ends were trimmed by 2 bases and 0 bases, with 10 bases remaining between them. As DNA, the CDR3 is TGTGCCAGCAGTTTACGTCTGCTTACGAACACCGGGGAGCTGTTTTTT. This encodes CASSLRLLTNTGELFF.

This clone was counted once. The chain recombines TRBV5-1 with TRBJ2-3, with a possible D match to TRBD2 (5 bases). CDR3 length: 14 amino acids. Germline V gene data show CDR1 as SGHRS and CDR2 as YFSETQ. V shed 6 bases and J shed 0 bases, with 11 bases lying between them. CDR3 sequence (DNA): TGCGCCAGCACCTCCGGGGTTAGCACAGATACGCAGTATTTT. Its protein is CASTSGVSTDTQYF.

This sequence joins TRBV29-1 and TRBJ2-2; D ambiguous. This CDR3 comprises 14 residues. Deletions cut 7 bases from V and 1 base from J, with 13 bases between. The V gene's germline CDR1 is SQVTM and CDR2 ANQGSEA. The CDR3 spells CSARETGNTGELFF. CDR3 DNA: TGCAGCGCCAGAGAGACCGGGAACACCGGGGAGCTGTTTTTT.

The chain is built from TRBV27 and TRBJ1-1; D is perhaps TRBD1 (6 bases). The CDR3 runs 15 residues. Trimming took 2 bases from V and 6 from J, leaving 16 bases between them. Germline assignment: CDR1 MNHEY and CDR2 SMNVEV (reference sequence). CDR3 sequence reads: CASSLGVRRGSEAFF. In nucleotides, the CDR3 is TGTGCCAGCAGTTTAGGGGTTCGGAGGGGGTCTGAAGCTTTCTTT.

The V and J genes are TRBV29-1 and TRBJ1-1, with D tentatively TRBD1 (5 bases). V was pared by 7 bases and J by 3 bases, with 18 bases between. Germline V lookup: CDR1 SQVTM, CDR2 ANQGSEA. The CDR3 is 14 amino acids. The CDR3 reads CSARSEGRDTEAFF. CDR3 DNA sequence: TGCAGCGCCCGGAGTGAGGGCAGGGACACTGAAGCTTTCTTT.

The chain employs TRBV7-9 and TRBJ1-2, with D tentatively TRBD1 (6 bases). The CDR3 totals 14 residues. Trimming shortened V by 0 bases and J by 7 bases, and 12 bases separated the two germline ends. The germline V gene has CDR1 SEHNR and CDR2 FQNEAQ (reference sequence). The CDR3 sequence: CASSLADRFRGYTF. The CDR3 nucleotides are TGTGCCAGCAGCTTAGCCGACAGGTTCCGTGGCTACACCTTC. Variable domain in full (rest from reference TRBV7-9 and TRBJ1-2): DTGVSQNPRHKITKRGQNVTFRCDPISEHNRLYWYRQTLGQGPEFLTYFQNEAQLEKSRLLSDRFSAERPKGSFSTLEIQRTEQGDSAMYLCASSLADRFRGYTFGSGTRLTVV.

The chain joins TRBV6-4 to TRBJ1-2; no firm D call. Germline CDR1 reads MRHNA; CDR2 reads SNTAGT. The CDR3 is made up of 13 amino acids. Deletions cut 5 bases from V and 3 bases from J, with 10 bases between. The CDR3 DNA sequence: TGTGCCAGCAGTCCGACGATAGACTATGGCTACACCTTC. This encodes CASSPTIDYGYTF.

The CDR3 region has the DNA TGTGCCAGTAGTCTCTGGGACAGGGCCCACTATGGCTACACCTTC. It is translated as CASSLWDRAHYGYTF. The rearrangement joins TRBV19 to TRBJ1-2; 9 bases fit TRBD1. CDR1 LNHDA and CDR2 SQIVND come from the germline V gene (reference sequence). The CDR3 is 15 amino acids. Trimming cost V 5 bases and J 3 bases; bases outside gene matches: 7.

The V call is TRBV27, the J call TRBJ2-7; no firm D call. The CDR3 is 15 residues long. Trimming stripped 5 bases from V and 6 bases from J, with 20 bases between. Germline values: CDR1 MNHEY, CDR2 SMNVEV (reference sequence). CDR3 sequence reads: CASSTTHGYSGEQYF. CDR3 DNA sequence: TGTGCCAGCAGTACAACCCACGGGTATTCGGGCGAGCAGTACTTC.

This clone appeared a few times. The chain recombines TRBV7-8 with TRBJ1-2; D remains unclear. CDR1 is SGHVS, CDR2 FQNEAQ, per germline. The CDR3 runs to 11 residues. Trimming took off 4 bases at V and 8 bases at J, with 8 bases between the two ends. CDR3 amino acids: CASSSLWGYTF. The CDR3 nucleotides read TGTGCCAGCAGCTCCCTTTGGGGCTACACCTTC.

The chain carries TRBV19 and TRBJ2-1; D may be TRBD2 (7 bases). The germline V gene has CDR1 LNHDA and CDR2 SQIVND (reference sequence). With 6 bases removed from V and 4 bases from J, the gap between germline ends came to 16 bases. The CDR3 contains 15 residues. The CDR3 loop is CASSLRGGAYNEQFF. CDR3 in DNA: TGTGCCAGTAGCCTTAGGGGGGGGGCATACAATGAGCAGTTCTTC. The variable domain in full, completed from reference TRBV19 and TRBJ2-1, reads DGGITQSPKYLFRKEGQNVTLSCEQNLNHDAMYWYRQDPGQGLRLIYYSQIVNDFQKGDIAEGYSVSREKKESFPLTVTSAQKNPTAFYLCASSLRGGAYNEQFFGPGTRLTVL.

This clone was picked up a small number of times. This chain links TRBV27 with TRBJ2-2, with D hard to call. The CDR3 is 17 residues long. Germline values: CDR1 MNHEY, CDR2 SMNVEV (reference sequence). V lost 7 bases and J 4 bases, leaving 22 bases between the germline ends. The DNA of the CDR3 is TGTGCCAGCACTCTTTTAGGGCTCGGAAGCCGCACCGGGGAGCTGTTTTTT. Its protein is CASTLLGLGSRTGELFF.

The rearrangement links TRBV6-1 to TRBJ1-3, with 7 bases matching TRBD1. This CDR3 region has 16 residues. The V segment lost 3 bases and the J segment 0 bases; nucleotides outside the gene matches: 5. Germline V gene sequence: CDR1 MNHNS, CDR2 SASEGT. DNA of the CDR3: TGTGCCAGCAGTGATGGGACAGCGAGCTCTGGAAACACCATATATTTT. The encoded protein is CASSDGTASSGNTIYF.

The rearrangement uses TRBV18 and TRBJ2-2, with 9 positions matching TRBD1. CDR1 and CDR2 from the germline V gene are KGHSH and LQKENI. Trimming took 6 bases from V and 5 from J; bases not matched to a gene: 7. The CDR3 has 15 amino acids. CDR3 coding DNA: TGTGCCAGCTCCCTGGGACAGGGACGGACCGGGGAGCTGTTTTTT. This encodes CASSLGQGRTGELFF.

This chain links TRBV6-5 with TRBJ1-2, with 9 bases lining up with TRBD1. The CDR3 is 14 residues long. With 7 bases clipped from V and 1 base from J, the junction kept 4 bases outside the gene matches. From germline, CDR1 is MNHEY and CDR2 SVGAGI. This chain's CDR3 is CASIRGQGNYGYTF. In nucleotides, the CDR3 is TGTGCCAGCATCCGGGGACAGGGTAACTATGGCTACACCTTC.

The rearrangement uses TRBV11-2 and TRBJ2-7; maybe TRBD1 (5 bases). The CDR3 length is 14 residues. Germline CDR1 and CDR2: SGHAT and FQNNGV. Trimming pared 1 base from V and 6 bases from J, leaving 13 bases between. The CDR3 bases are TGTGCCAGCAGCTTAGGGGTCAGGGTGGGCGAGCAGTACTTC. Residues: CASSLGVRVGEQYF.

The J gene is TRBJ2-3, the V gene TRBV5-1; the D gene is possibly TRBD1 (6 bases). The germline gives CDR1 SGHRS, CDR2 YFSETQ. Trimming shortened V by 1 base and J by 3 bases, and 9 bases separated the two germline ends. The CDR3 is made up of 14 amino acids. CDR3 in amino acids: CASSLTGMTDTQYF. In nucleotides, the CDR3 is TGCGCCAGCAGCTTGACAGGGATGACAGATACGCAGTATTTT.

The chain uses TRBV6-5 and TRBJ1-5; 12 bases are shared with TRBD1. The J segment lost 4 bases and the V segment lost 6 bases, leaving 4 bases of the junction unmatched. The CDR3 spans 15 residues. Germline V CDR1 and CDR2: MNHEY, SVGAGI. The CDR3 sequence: CASSGGQGANQPQHF. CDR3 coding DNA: TGTGCCAGCAGCGGGGGACAGGGGGCGAATCAGCCCCAGCATTTT.